The clone carrying this T cell receptor (beta chain) appeared a few times. The antigen is undetermined. The CDR3 is 15 amino acids. Germline CDR1 reads SEHNR; CDR2 reads FQNEAQ (reference sequence). Trimming at V came to 4 bases and at J to 7 bases, leaving 6 bases not matched to a gene. The data derive from a study of beta chain features in type 1 diabetes. Whole-study results and caveats: Within each of all four CD4+ subsets, Type 1 diabetes patients had TCRB CDR3s that were moderately but significantly shorter. A potential influence of HLA type upon TCRB rearrangement remained unresolved herein. There were fewer insertions and more deletions at the VDJ junctions of type 1 diabetes patients.

There was one heparinised blood draw per donor, averaging roughly 110 mL. Expressed TCRB transcripts were sequenced, since all the RNA that had been isolated was reverse transcribed. The method was immunoSEQ multiplex PCR; TCRdb's version includes in-frame clones alone and lacks a portion of them. The sample contains 300,000 to 450,000 clones, 9.6% of which appear only once. The specimen was central memory CD4+ T cells from blood. This clonotype was obtained from a man aged 25-45 years with type 1 diabetes. The chain recombines TRBV7-9 with TRBJ2-1; 11 positions agree with TRBD2. CDR3 sequence reads: CASSYSPSGRNEQFF. The CDR3 DNA sequence: TGTGCCAGCAGCTACTCTCCTAGCGGGAGGAATGAGCAGTTCTTC.